The 25 T cell receptor beta chains reported below all come from one sample, sequenced in a study of T cells in Graves' hyperthyroidism and ophthalmopathy. RNA transcripts served as the template for amplifying TCR beta CDR3 regions. When the TCR CDR3 underwent first-round RT-PCR, the HTBI primer set was used. TCRdb re-called the multiplex PCR reads with MiXCR, one entry per CDR3 protein. The sample holds hundreds of thousands of distinct CDR3 sequences, about two fifths seen once. The specimen was blood. The source is a man between 18 and 29 years old with Graves' hyperthyroidism.

The chain carries TRBV7-9 and TRBJ1-1, with 7 bases fitting TRBD1. The trim removed 5 bases at V and 0 bases at J, leaving 6 bases unmatched. Germline CDR1 reads SEHNR; CDR2 reads FQNEAQ (reference sequence). The CDR3 consists of 15 residues. The CDR3 coding sequence is TGTGCCAGCAGCCCAGGGGGTATCTTGAACACTGAAGCTTTCTTT. Its protein product is CASSPGGILNTEAFF.

V and J are TRBV28 and TRBJ1-5; 7 bases are shared with TRBD1. J gave up 4 bases and V 6 bases, and 9 bases lay outside the gene matches. Germline CDR1 MDHEN, CDR2 SYDVKM. This CDR3 is 15 amino acids long. The CDR3 loop is CASRSYGTENQPQHF. DNA for the CDR3: TGTGCCAGCAGATCTTATGGGACAGAAAATCAGCCCCAGCATTTT.

V usage is TRBV6-2 or TRBV6-3 and J usage is TRBJ2-7; 7 bases are shared with TRBD2. V shed 5 bases, J shed 3 bases, and the junction held 7 bases outside the gene matches. Per germline, CDR1 MNHEY and CDR2 SVGEGT. The CDR3 runs to 14 residues. The CDR3 DNA reads as TGTGCCAGCAGTCCCACTAGCGAGATCTACGAGCAGTACTTC. This translates into CASSPTSEIYEQYF.

This clonotype was picked up a small number of times. CDR3 amino acids: CASSIGQGASKGSAFF. The CDR3 DNA is TGTGCCAGCAGCATTGGACAGGGCGCCTCCAAAGGATCAGCTTTCTTT. This rearrangement joins TRBV7-6 to TRBJ1-1; 8 nucleotides match TRBD1. With 5 bases clipped from V and 10 bases from J, the junction kept 18 bases outside the gene matches. Germline CDR1 is SGHVS and CDR2 is FNYEAQ. The CDR3 contains 16 residues.

This chain joins TRBV6-1 and TRBJ1-2; a possible D gene is TRBD1 (5 bases). V was trimmed by 6 bases and J by 8 bases, leaving 13 bases between them. This CDR3 spans 12 amino acids. Germline V gene sequence: CDR1 MNHNS, CDR2 SASEGT. CDR3 in DNA: TGTGCCAGCAGGGACCCAGGGCAGGGCTACACCTTC. Encoded protein: CASRDPGQGYTF.

V gene TRBV6-2 or TRBV6-3 combines with J gene TRBJ2-2; the D is unclear. CDR3 length: 13 amino acids. The germline V gene has CDR1 MNHEY and CDR2 SVGEGT. V lost 5 bases and J 10 bases, leaving 14 bases between the germline ends. DNA of the CDR3: TGTGCCAGCAGTCCCGGACCAGCCGAGGAGCTGTTTTTT. Its translation: CASSPGPAEELFF.

This chain connects TRBV2 to TRBJ2-2, with 7 positions matching TRBD2. CDR3 length: 15 amino acids. The junction had 15 bases not matched to a gene; V was cut back by 8 bases and J by 9 bases. From germline, CDR1 is SNHLY and CDR2 FYNNEI. CDR3 DNA sequence: TGTGCCAGCGGGCCATCGAGCGGGATAGGGAGGGAGCTGTTTTTT. Protein sequence: CASGPSSGIGRELFF. Full variable domain (rest looked up from reference TRBV2 and TRBJ2-2): EPEVTQTPSHQVTQMGQEVILRCVPISNHLYFYWYRQILGQKVEFLVSFYNNEISEKSEIFDDQFSVERPDGSNFTLKIRSTKLEDSAMYFCASGPSSGIGRELFFGEGSRLTVL.

This clonotype has only a few counts. At one end the junction does not follow the germline gene, possibly because of a read error. This chain connects TRBV10-3 to TRBJ1-2, with D possibly TRBD1 on 5 matching bases. CDR3 length: 16 residues. The germline gives CDR1 ENHRY, CDR2 SYGVKD. In DNA, the CDR3 is TGTGCCAGCAGTGAAAAACCCTCGACAGTATTGGATGGCTACACCTTC. It codes for CASSEKPSTVLDGYTF.

This clonotype has ten or more counts. The rearrangement links TRBV29-1 to TRBJ1-2; the match to TRBD1 covers 9 bases. V trimming: 7 bases; J trimming: 1 base; junction bases outside the gene matches: 10. The CDR3 runs to 15 residues. Germline CDR1 and CDR2: SQVTM and ANQGSEA. The CDR3 DNA follows: TGCAGCGCCGAACCTCGGGACAGGGTTAACTATGGCTACACCTTC. Translated, it gives CSAEPRDRVNYGYTF. Variable domain in full (rest from reference TRBV29-1 and TRBJ1-2): SAVISQKPSRDICQRGTSLTIQCQVDSQVTMMFWYRQQPGQSLTLIATANQGSEATYESGFVIDKFPISRPNLTFSTLTVSNMSPEDSSIYLCSAEPRDRVNYGYTFGSGTRLTVV.

This clonotype has only one observation. V usage is TRBV7-9 and J usage is TRBJ1-2; a possible D gene is TRBD1 (5 bases). From germline, CDR1 is SEHNR and CDR2 FQNEAQ (reference sequence). The CDR3 runs 18 residues. V dropped 6 bases and J dropped 3 bases, with 26 bases sitting between them. DNA of the CDR3: TGTGCCAGCAGACCTGACCCAATAGGACATCTTGGGGACTATGGCTACACCTTC. Encoded protein: CASRPDPIGHLGDYGYTF.

This chain joins TRBV25-1 and TRBJ2-2; D may match TRBD1 or TRBD2 (5 bases each). This CDR3 has 12 residues. Germline CDR1 MGHDK, CDR2 SYGVNS. V was shortened by 8 bases and J by 6 bases, with 10 bases between the two germline ends. CDR3: CASFVGAGELFF. The CDR3 nucleotides read TGTGCCAGCTTTGTGGGGGCCGGGGAGCTGTTTTTT.

At least ten counts were recorded for this clonotype. This chain connects TRBV19 to TRBJ1-1; no definite D call. Deletions cut 0 bases from V and 2 bases from J, with 10 bases between. The CDR3 covers 15 residues. Germline V CDR1 and CDR2: LNHDA, SQIVND (reference sequence). In DNA form, the CDR3 reads TGTGCCAGTAGTATAGATCACGGAGCAAACACTGAAGCTTTCTTT. Amino acids: CASSIDHGANTEAFF. The full variable domain, its missing parts supplied by reference TRBV19 and TRBJ1-1, is DGGITQSPKYLFRKEGQNVTLSCEQNLNHDAMYWYRQDPGQGLRLIYYSQIVNDFQKGDIAEGYSVSREKKESFPLTVTSAQKNPTAFYLCASSIDHGANTEAFFGQGTRLTVV.

This chain links TRBV29-1 with TRBJ1-1, with 8 bases identical to TRBD1. Losses at the gene ends were 6 bases for V and 4 bases for J; bases not matched to a gene: 13. This CDR3 has 15 amino acids. Germline CDR1 SQVTM, CDR2 ANQGSEA. The DNA of the CDR3 is TGCAGCGTCAGGACAGGGACTTCGACGAGCACTGAAGCTTTCTTT. It codes for CSVRTGTSTSTEAFF.

This rearrangement joins TRBV20-1 to TRBJ2-5; 8 bases align to TRBD2. Trimming took 3 bases from V and 0 from J; bases not matched to a gene: 6. The germline V gene has CDR1 DFQATT and CDR2 SNEGSKA (reference sequence). The CDR3 covers 15 residues. This CDR3 reads CSASVGGAHQETQYF. DNA for the CDR3: TGCAGTGCTAGCGTCGGGGGGGCCCACCAAGAGACCCAGTACTTC.

This chain uses TRBV6-5 with TRBJ2-7; possibly TRBD1 for D (6 bases). The CDR3 has 14 residues. Trimming removed 7 bases from V and 3 bases from J, with 16 bases in between. Germline CDR1 reads MNHEY; CDR2 reads SVGAGI. This chain's CDR3 is CASTRDRGGYEQYF. DNA for the CDR3: TGTGCCAGCACTAGAGACCGAGGGGGCTACGAGCAGTACTTC.

As to this clonotype: The junction does not match germline at one end; this may be a read error. The rearrangement uses TRBV29-1 and TRBJ2-2; D may correspond to TRBD1 or TRBD2 (5 bases each). The V gene's germline CDR1 is SQVTM and CDR2 ANQGSEA. The CDR3 extends over 13 amino acids. The CDR3 here is CSVGTRNTGELLF. The CDR3, as DNA: TGCAGCGTTGGGACAAGGAACACCGGGGAGCTGCTTTTT.

This clonotype was recorded only once. The chain combines TRBV15 with TRBJ1-6; D ambiguous. The germline V and J ends were trimmed by 3 bases and 7 bases, with 13 bases remaining between them. This CDR3 spans 15 amino acids. Per the germline V gene, CDR1 is LNHNV and CDR2 is YYDKDF (reference sequence). The CDR3 reads CATSSFPESNSPLHF. The CDR3 DNA reads as TGTGCCACCAGCAGCTTCCCCGAGTCCAATTCACCCCTCCACTTT.

This clonotype appeared many times. V is TRBV7-3 and J is TRBJ1-2; D remains unclear. The CDR3 has 13 residues. Germline-derived CDR1 and CDR2 are SGHTA and FQGTGA. V was clipped by 2 bases and J by 4 bases, with 8 bases between them. The CDR3 region has the DNA TGTGCCAGCAGCTTAGACGGGCGCTATGGCTACACCTTC. Encoded protein: CASSLDGRYGYTF.

This clonotype has a handful of counts. V is TRBV6-5 and J is TRBJ1-1; 9 positions agree with TRBD1. The CDR3 runs to 11 residues. V shed 8 bases, J shed 8 bases, and the junction held 3 bases outside the gene matches. The V gene's germline CDR1 is MNHEY and CDR2 SVGAGI. CDR3 DNA: TGTGCCAGCTTTACAGGGGGCGAAGCTTTCTTT. Its protein product is CASFTGGEAFF.

The chain combines TRBV7-6 with TRBJ2-7, with D tentatively TRBD1 (5 bases). The CDR3 is made up of 15 amino acids. The V end was cut by 3 bases, the J end by 3 bases, with 15 bases between. CDR1 and CDR2 (germline): SGHVS, FNYEAQ. DNA of the CDR3: TGTGCCAGCAGCTTCTCCCCCCAAGGGGACTACGAGCAGTACTTC. Translated, it gives CASSFSPQGDYEQYF.

The rearrangement uses TRBV12-3 or TRBV12-4 and TRBJ2-7; unclear D gene. V dropped 3 bases and J dropped 3 bases, with 15 bases sitting between them. This CDR3 is built from 15 residues. DNA for the CDR3: TGTGCCAGCAGTTTCTGGGCTTCCACTGTCTACGAGCAGTACTTC. Residues: CASSFWASTVYEQYF.

Many counts were recorded for this clonotype. This chain uses TRBV12-3 or TRBV12-4 with TRBJ1-3; D is uncertain. V was pared by 5 bases and J by 0 bases, with 5 bases between. This CDR3 has 13 amino acids. CDR3 DNA sequence: TGTGCCAGCAGTGAGTTCTCTGGAAACACCATATATTTT. As protein: CASSEFSGNTIYF.

This clonotype turned up a few times. The chain employs TRBV10-3 and TRBJ1-3; unclear D gene. The CDR3 has 15 residues. Per germline, CDR1 ENHRY and CDR2 SYGVKD. Trimming took 2 bases from V and 0 from J, leaving 8 bases between them. The CDR3 region has the DNA TGTGCCATCAGTGAGGCGGTATCCTCTGGAAACACCATATATTTT. This gives the protein CAISEAVSSGNTIYF.

On this clonotype: This may come from a read error, since a much larger clone is one base off. The V gene is TRBV7-6, the J gene TRBJ2-5; no firm D call. CDR3 size: 14 residues. Germline loops: CDR1 SGHVS, CDR2 FNYEAQ. This CDR3 reads CASSREGPKETRYF. CDR3 DNA sequence: TGTGCCAGCAGCAGGGAAGGCCCCAAAGAGACCCGGTACTTC.

The CDR3 protein is CASSRPRDSHTEAFF. The CDR3 region has the DNA TGCGCCAGCAGCCGGCCCCGGGACAGCCACACTGAAGCTTTCTTT. This chain connects TRBV5-1 to TRBJ1-1; 7 bases map to TRBD1. The CDR3 length is 15 residues. Germline lookup yields CDR1 SGHRS and CDR2 YFSETQ. Trimming at V came to 4 bases and at J to 3 bases, leaving 9 bases not matched to a gene. The full variable domain, in which reference TRBV5-1 and TRBJ1-1 provide the parts outside the CDR3, is KAGVTQTPRYLIKTRGQQVTLSCSPISGHRSVSWYQQTPGQGLQFLFEYFSETQRNKGNFPGRFSGRQFSNSRSEMNVSTLELGDSALYLCASSRPRDSHTEAFFGQGTRLTVV.